This record covers a single T cell receptor beta chain. Trimming left V 4 bases short and J 3 bases short, with 16 bases between. CDR1 and CDR2 from the germline V gene are SGHNT and YENEEA. The CDR3 loop spans 16 amino acids. Sequenced by immunoSEQ multiplex PCR; TCRdb stores in-frame clones only, minus some. The sample lists over 100,000 clones, approximately 89% seen once, with 2.5% to 4% in the top ten. This record belongs to a study of T cell responses to AZD1222 COVID-19 vaccine. The material sequenced was peripheral blood, taken 28 days after the second dose of the MenACWY control vaccine. The TCR originated in an adult who received the MenACWY meningococcal vaccine as a control. The chain links TRBV11-3 to TRBJ2-1, with TRBD1 as a possible D gene (6 bases). The CDR3 is CASSSRDRHDYNEQFF. The CDR3, as DNA: TGTGCCAGCAGCTCCCGAGACAGGCACGACTACAATGAGCAGTTCTTC.